The 17 T cell receptor beta chains given below trace back to one sample, sequenced in a study of cytomegalovirus exposure and HLA in healthy donors. The PCR contained 60 Vbeta and 13 Jbeta primers. The table came from immunoSEQ multiplex PCR; TCRdb's copy has only in-frame clones and leaves some out. The table records 65,000 to 75,000 clones, 60% to 75% of them present only once. What was sequenced was PBMCs. Every receptor here comes from a woman aged 60-75 years in good health and CMV-seropositive.

V gene TRBV6-1 combines with J gene TRBJ2-7; D is undetermined. Germline CDR1 and CDR2: MNHNS and SASEGT. Trimming removed 7 bases at V and 5 bases at J, with 15 bases between. The CDR3 runs to 13 residues. CDR3 nucleotides: TGTGCCAGCACGCTACTATTAAACCACGAGCAGTACTTC. Translated, it gives CASTLLLNHEQYF.

Here the CDR3 reads CAISESGTGGATDTQYF. The DNA for the CDR3 is TGTGCCATCAGTGAGTCTGGGACAGGGGGCGCGACAGATACGCAGTATTTT. The rearrangement joins TRBV10-3 to TRBJ2-3; TRBD1 matches 12 bases. J gave up 3 bases and V 0 bases, and 4 bases lay outside the gene matches. Germline CDR1 reads ENHRY; CDR2 reads SYGVKD. The CDR3 is made up of 17 amino acids.

This clone was detected a few times. This sequence joins TRBV4-1 and TRBJ1-1; no clear D gene. Per the germline V gene, CDR1 is MGHRA and CDR2 is YSYEKL. Trimming left V 2 bases short and J 5 bases short, with 15 bases between. The CDR3 is 15 residues long. CDR3 nucleotides: TGCGCCAGCAGCCAAATCTTTACCGCGGGGACTGAAGCTTTCTTT. It translates to CASSQIFTAGTEAFF.

This clone was counted at least ten times. The chain is built from TRBV5-1 and TRBJ2-5, with 8 positions matching TRBD1. V gave up 4 bases and J gave up 1 base; unmatched junction bases: 3. The germline V gene encodes CDR1 SGHRS and CDR2 YFSETQ. The CDR3 covers 14 residues. CDR3 in amino acids: CASSRDRFQETQYF. CDR3 sequence (DNA): TGCGCCAGCAGCAGGGACAGGTTCCAAGAGACCCAGTACTTC.

This clone ranks as medium-sized. The chain couples TRBV6-5 to TRBJ2-1, with 8 bases matching TRBD2. Losses at the gene ends were 6 bases for V and 9 bases for J; bases not matched to a gene: 4. This CDR3 is 12 amino acids long. Germline assignment: CDR1 MNHEY and CDR2 SVGAGI. CDR3 amino acids: CASSPSGSEQFF. As DNA, the CDR3 is TGTGCCAGCAGCCCGAGCGGGAGTGAGCAGTTCTTC.

The table lists this clone with a few counts. The chain recombines TRBV5-4 with TRBJ1-3, with TRBD1 matching 9 bases. The CDR3 contains 15 residues. V trimming: 4 bases; J trimming: 4 bases; junction bases outside the gene matches: 6. Germline V gene lookup returns CDR1 SGHNT and CDR2 YYREEE (reference sequence). The CDR3 sequence is CASSLQGASGNTIYF. The DNA of the CDR3 is TGTGCCAGCAGCCTACAGGGGGCGAGCGGAAACACCATATATTTT.

This clone is a singleton in its sample. The chain employs TRBV19 and TRBJ2-3; TRBD2 is a possible D gene (5 bases). V lost 7 bases, J lost 2 bases, and 10 bases lay in between. The CDR3 extends over 13 amino acids. Germline V gene data show CDR1 as LNHDA and CDR2 as SQIVND (reference sequence). The CDR3: CASKRSATDTQYF. CDR3 sequence (DNA): TGTGCCAGTAAGCGGAGCGCCACAGATACGCAGTATTTT.

V is TRBV6-1 and J is TRBJ2-7; a weak D match, TRBD2 (5 bases). Trimming removed 9 bases from V and 3 bases from J, with 15 bases in between. Germline assignment: CDR1 MNHNS and CDR2 SASEGT. The CDR3 contains 13 residues. The CDR3 is CASYTGLGYEQYF. The CDR3 DNA reads TGTGCCAGTTACACCGGACTCGGCTACGAGCAGTACTTC.

As regards this clone: Likely a read error: the CDR3 ends without its conserved phenylalanine or tryptophan. The rearrangement joins TRBV2 to TRBJ1-5, with 7 bases aligning to TRBD1. The CDR3 consists of 13 residues. The germline V gene has CDR1 SNHLY and CDR2 FYNNEI. The J segment lost 4 bases and the V segment lost 3 bases, leaving 0 bases of the junction unmatched. The CDR3 protein is CASSETGNQPQHV. CDR3 sequence (DNA): TGTGCCAGCAGTGAGACAGGGAATCAGCCCCAGCATGTT.

The count of this clone is one. The V and J genes are TRBV9 and TRBJ1-2; the D is unclear. Trimming left V 0 bases short and J 1 base short, with 4 bases between. Germline-derived CDR1 and CDR2 are SGDLS and YYNGEE. CDR3 length: 13 amino acids. CDR3 DNA sequence: TGTGCCAGCAGCGTAGGCAGTAACTATGGCTACACCTTC. It codes for CASSVGSNYGYTF.

V and J are TRBV5-1 and TRBJ2-5; 8 nucleotides line up with TRBD1. CDR3 size: 14 residues. The V gene end was trimmed by 0 bases and the J gene end by 5 bases; junction bases not matched to a gene: 3. Germline CDR1 is SGHRS and CDR2 is YFSETQ. The CDR3 DNA follows: TGCGCCAGCAGCTTGGCCCCAGGGGGCGAGACCCAGTACTTC. It is translated as CASSLAPGGETQYF.

The V gene is TRBV6-4, the J gene TRBJ2-3; D gene ambiguous. V was clipped by 0 bases and J by 3 bases, with 10 bases between them. Germline V CDR1 and CDR2: MRHNA, SNTAGT. This CDR3 contains 15 residues. CDR3 coding DNA: TGTGCCAGCAGTGACTCGAGTTTAATTACAGATACGCAGTATTTT. Its translation: CASSDSSLITDTQYF.

The chain is built from TRBV5-6 and TRBJ2-7; the D gene is possibly TRBD2 (6 bases). Germline-derived CDR1 and CDR2 are SGHDT and YYEEEE. Trimming shortened V by 0 bases and J by 0 bases, and 10 bases separated the two germline ends. CDR3 length: 15 amino acids. The chain's CDR3 is CASSLGLGSSYEQYF. The DNA of the CDR3 is TGTGCCAGCAGCTTGGGACTAGGGAGCTCCTACGAGCAGTACTTC.

The rearrangement joins TRBV6-5 to TRBJ2-3; 10 bases are a match to TRBD1. Germline CDR1 is MNHEY and CDR2 is SVGAGI. V was pared by 2 bases and J by 1 base, with 3 bases of the junction left unmatched. CDR3 length: 16 amino acids. The chain's CDR3 is CASSYPGTGGTDTQYF. CDR3 nucleotides: TGTGCCAGCAGTTACCCCGGGACAGGGGGCACAGATACGCAGTATTTT.

This chain uses TRBV5-6 with TRBJ2-2; D not resolved. CDR1 and CDR2 from the germline V gene are SGHDT and YYEEEE. The ends were cut back, 1 base at V and 5 bases at J, with 12 bases in the middle. The length of the CDR3 is 15 residues. The CDR3 DNA reads TGTGCCAGCAGCTTGAAGCCCACTTGGACCGGGGAGCTGTTTTTT. Its translation is CASSLKPTWTGELFF.

The chain links TRBV25-1 to TRBJ1-6; D perhaps matches TRBD1 (6 bases). Germline lookup yields CDR1 MGHDK and CDR2 SYGVNS. The CDR3 covers 15 residues. The V end was cut by 8 bases, the J end by 5 bases, with 16 bases between. DNA for the CDR3: TGTGCCAGCTCAAGGGGGTCCTGGAATAATTCACCCCTCCACTTT. Its protein is CASSRGSWNNSPLHF.

This clone was counted a few times. Possible read error: a much larger clone is one base away. No conserved phenylalanine or tryptophan ends this CDR3, so it is likely a read error. The chain carries TRBV7-6 and TRBJ1-6, with D perhaps TRBD1 (6 bases). The CDR3 is 15 amino acids. Germline CDR1 and CDR2: SGHVS and FNYEAQ. Trimming shortened V by 0 bases and J by 9 bases, and 12 bases separated the two germline ends. CDR3 nucleotides: TGTGCCAGCAGCTTAGCGGCAGGGGAGGGTTCACCCCTCCACGTT. It specifies CASSLAAGEGSPLHV.